The sequence of this T cell receptor (beta chain) was determined in a study of blood T cells in healthy people across ages. Trimming shortened V by 4 bases and J by 10 bases, and 18 bases separated the two germline ends. Germline CDR1 and CDR2: SGDLS and YYNGEE. This CDR3 is built from 15 residues. A sample-barcoded 5' primer and a J-beta primer mix were used in a second PCR of about 7 to 12 cycles. In TCRdb, the 5' RACE reads were re-called with MiXCR into one record per CDR3 protein. The repertoire holds over a million distinct CDR3 sequences, with approximately 43% as singletons. Notes on the study in general: Long-lived donors carried more naive CD4+ cells and greater diversity than aged donors.

This clonotype was counted a single time. Its specificity is not known. This may come from a read error, since a much larger clone is one base off. Sequencing used blood. This receptor was identified in a woman between 18 and 30 years old in good health. V and J are TRBV9 and TRBJ1-6, with no clear D. The CDR3 coding sequence is TGTGCCAGCAGCCGACTCGGGGAGGTGGAATCACCCCTCCACTTT. Amino acids: CASSRLGEVESPLHF.